This T cell receptor beta chain was identified in a study of T cell responses to AZD1222 COVID-19 vaccine. Study findings and constraints: Repertoires in all cases were sampled only once the peak T cell response had passed.

Timing groups of about 4 and about 12 weeks for second doses were pooled. Some clones are missing from TCRdb's copy, which holds only in-frame ones; the method was immunoSEQ multiplex PCR. Of roughly 110,000 clones listed, approximately 90% are singletons. A word on this clone: Its antigen is undetermined.

There are 18 residues in the CDR3. Germline V gene lookup returns CDR1 SGHRS and CDR2 YFSETQ. V trimming: 4 bases; J trimming: 2 bases; junction bases outside the gene matches: 13. This chain uses TRBV5-1 with TRBJ1-2; 11 bases map to TRBD1. This TCR was sampled from an adult who received the AZD1222 COVID-19 vaccine. Sequenced material: peripheral blood, taken 28 days after the second AZD1222 dose. The CDR3, as DNA: TGCGCCAGCAGCCCTAGTCCCGGGACAGGGGGAGCCAACTATGGCTACACCTTC. It codes for CASSPSPGTGGANYGYTF.